The 25 T cell receptor beta chains below all came from one sample that was sequenced in a study of OX40 agonist ivuxolimab in advanced cancers. Sequencing was performed with immunoSEQ multiplex PCR; in TCRdb, only in-frame clones are kept and a portion is missing. Among 45,000 to 60,000 clones listed, approximately 91% were seen once. The sample here was CD4+ or CD8+ T cells sorted from blood, taken in a trial of the OX40 agonist ivuxolimab. All receptors come from an adult with an advanced solid tumor such as melanoma, head and neck, liver or kidney cancer.

V and J are TRBV27 and TRBJ2-5; tentatively, D is TRBD2 (6 bases). This CDR3 is 14 amino acids long. In germline, CDR1 is MNHEY, CDR2 SMNVEV (reference sequence). V was clipped by 2 bases and J by 5 bases, with 12 bases between them. The DNA for the CDR3 is TGTGCCAGCAGTTTAGCCCGGGAGCGGGAGACCCAGTACTTC. It is translated as CASSLARERETQYF.

This chain uses TRBV10-1 with TRBJ1-6, with D perhaps TRBD1 (6 bases). Germline V gives CDR1 WNHNN, CDR2 SYGVQD (reference sequence). This CDR3 is 14 amino acids long. V lost 5 bases and J 3 bases, leaving 8 bases between the germline ends. CDR3 residues: CASSKDSYNSPLHF. CDR3 in DNA: TGCGCCAGCAGTAAGGACAGCTATAATTCACCCCTCCACTTT.

V gene TRBV11-2 combines with J gene TRBJ2-5, with 12 bases lining up with TRBD1. Germline lookup yields CDR1 SGHAT and CDR2 FQNNGV. The CDR3 has 16 amino acids. Trimming cost V 1 base and J 3 bases; bases outside gene matches: 3. As DNA, the CDR3 is TGTGCCAGCAGCTTAGGGGACAGGGGGCAGGAAGAGACCCAGTACTTC. It yields the protein CASSLGDRGQEETQYF.

In this sample, this clone turned up a few times. The chain links TRBV7-9 to TRBJ2-5; TRBD2 matches at 10 bases. Looked up from germline, CDR1 is SEHNR and CDR2 is FQNEAQ (reference sequence). This CDR3 has 13 amino acids. V shed 5 bases and J 9 bases; nucleotides not matched to a gene: 6. The CDR3 DNA is TGTGCCAGCAGCCCTAGGACTAGCGGCGCCCAGTACTTC. Amino acid sequence: CASSPRTSGAQYF.

The chain recombines TRBV7-3 with TRBJ2-3; 11 bases agree with TRBD2. The CDR3 runs to 16 residues. Germline CDR1 is SGHTA and CDR2 is FQGTGA. J was trimmed by 3 bases and V by 2 bases; bases with no gene match: 4. CDR3: CASSLSGTSGTDTQYF. CDR3 bases: TGTGCCAGCAGCTTATCCGGGACTAGCGGAACAGATACGCAGTATTTT.

The count of this clone is one. This chain connects TRBV6-4 to TRBJ2-2; unclear D gene. The V gene's germline CDR1 is MRHNA and CDR2 SNTAGT. CDR3 length equals 13 residues. The ends were cut back, 3 bases at V and 4 bases at J, with 6 bases in the middle. The CDR3 bases are TGTGCCAGCAGTGAGGAGAGCACCGGGGAGCTGTTTTTT. The encoded protein is CASSEESTGELFF.

This clone turned up a few times. The chain combines TRBV14 with TRBJ1-2; no clear D. Deletions cut 4 bases from V and 4 bases from J, with 16 bases between. This CDR3 has 15 amino acids. Germline lookup yields CDR1 SGHDN and CDR2 FVKESK. Here the CDR3 DNA reads TGTGCCAGCAGCCCTACGGGCCCACCAGGCTATGGCTACACCTTC. Protein sequence: CASSPTGPPGYGYTF.

CDR3 DNA: TGTGCCAGCAGCCGACAGGGCGTCTATGGCTACACCTTC. Its translation: CASSRQGVYGYTF. This chain joins TRBV7-2 and TRBJ1-2; 7 bases fit TRBD1. The CDR3 is 13 residues long. Germline CDR1 SGHTA, CDR2 FQGNSA. Trimming removed 5 bases from V and 4 bases from J; junction bases left unmatched: 4.

The rearrangement joins TRBV7-8 to TRBJ1-5, with 8 bases that match TRBD1. The CDR3 loop spans 15 amino acids. Per germline, CDR1 SGHVS and CDR2 FQNEAQ. Trimming took 5 bases from V and 7 from J; bases not matched to a gene: 10. The CDR3 is CASSPSGGTPQPQHF. CDR3 DNA sequence: TGTGCCAGCAGCCCCTCAGGGGGCACTCCCCAGCCCCAGCATTTT. Full variable domain (missing parts from reference TRBV7-8 and TRBJ1-5): GAGVSQSPRYKVAKRGQDVALRCDPISGHVSLFWYQQALGQGPEFLTYFQNEAQLDKSGLPSDRFFAERPEGSVSTLKIQRTQQEDSAVYLCASSPSGGTPQPQHFGDGTRLSIL.

The rearrangement uses TRBV29-1 and TRBJ2-1; 8 nucleotides align to TRBD2. Germline V gene lookup returns CDR1 SQVTM and CDR2 ANQGSEA. This CDR3 is 12 amino acids long. J gave up 6 bases and V 4 bases, and 2 bases lay outside the gene matches. Here the CDR3 reads CSVAAGGNEQFF. The CDR3 DNA reads TGCAGCGTTGCCGCGGGGGGCAATGAGCAGTTCTTC.

The chain combines TRBV18 with TRBJ1-5, with TRBD1 matching over 9 bases. The CDR3 sequence is 16 residues long. Germline CDR1 is KGHSH and CDR2 is LQKENI. V shed 4 bases and J 7 bases; nucleotides not matched to a gene: 11. CDR3 sequence reads: CASSQGRTGVGQPQHF. In nucleotides, the CDR3 is TGTGCCAGCTCACAAGGCCGGACAGGGGTCGGACAGCCCCAGCATTTT.

The rearrangement links TRBV28 to TRBJ2-7; a weak D match, TRBD1 (6 bases). The CDR3 is made up of 14 amino acids. V was trimmed by 5 bases and J by 6 bases, leaving 17 bases between them. The germline V gene encodes CDR1 MDHEN and CDR2 SYDVKM. The CDR3 DNA is TGTGCCAGCAGTCTCCAAACAGGGACGTTCGAGCAGTACTTC. Amino acids: CASSLQTGTFEQYF.

The chain is built from TRBV11-1 and TRBJ2-7; no firm D call. The CDR3 is 14 amino acids. Germline CDR1 SGHAT, CDR2 FQDESV (reference sequence). V dropped 4 bases and J dropped 6 bases, with 16 bases sitting between them. The DNA for the CDR3 is TGTGCCAGCAGCTCGCCGAGTAAAGCATTCGAGCAGTACTTC. This translates into CASSSPSKAFEQYF. Full variable domain (outside the CDR3, taken from reference TRBV11-1 and TRBJ2-7): EAEVAQSPRYKITEKSQAVAFWCDPISGHATLYWYRQILGQGPELLVQFQDESVVDDSQLPKDRFSAERLKGVDSTLKIQPAELGDSAMYLCASSSPSKAFEQYFGPGTRLTVT.

This clone was found once. The V gene is TRBV5-1, the J gene TRBJ2-5, with TRBD2 matching over 7 bases. With V trimmed by 4 bases and J by 5 bases, 11 bases remained unmatched. The CDR3 sequence is 15 residues long. Germline CDR1 is SGHRS and CDR2 is YFSETQ. The CDR3 reads CASSPRPSGGETQYF. The CDR3, as DNA: TGCGCCAGCAGCCCGAGGCCTAGCGGAGGGGAGACCCAGTACTTC. Together with reference TRBV5-1 and TRBJ2-5, the CDR3 gives the full variable domain: KAGVTQTPRYLIKTRGQQVTLSCSPISGHRSVSWYQQTPGQGLQFLFEYFSETQRNKGNFPGRFSGRQFSNSRSEMNVSTLELGDSALYLCASSPRPSGGETQYFGPGTRLLVL.

The gene calls are TRBV5-8 and TRBJ2-1; perhaps TRBD2 as D (5 bases). This CDR3 has 13 amino acids. V was trimmed by 4 bases and J by 12 bases, leaving 17 bases between them. CDR1 is SGHTS and CDR2 is YDEGEE in the germline V gene. The CDR3 here is CASSMEVASGQFF. The CDR3 DNA reads as TGTGCCAGCAGCATGGAGGTCGCCTCGGGGCAGTTCTTC.

This clone was seen once. This chain uses TRBV28 with TRBJ1-5, with D possibly matching TRBD1 (5 bases). The germline gives CDR1 MDHEN, CDR2 SYDVKM. V gave up 4 bases and J gave up 3 bases, with 16 bases separating them. CDR3 size: 16 residues. The chain's CDR3 is CASSYDSLSTNQPQHF. DNA for the CDR3: TGTGCCAGCAGTTACGACAGTCTTTCTACCAATCAGCCCCAGCATTTT.

This clone has just one count. As DNA, the CDR3 is TGCGCCAGCAGCCAAGTATTTGGACTAGCGGACTACAATGAGCAGTTCTTC. Residues: CASSQVFGLADYNEQFF. The V gene is TRBV4-1, the J gene TRBJ2-1, with TRBD2 matching 10 bases. Germline lookup yields CDR1 MGHRA and CDR2 YSYEKL. The CDR3 runs to 17 residues. V gave up 1 base and J gave up 3 bases; unmatched junction bases: 6.

This clone was found a few times. V usage is TRBV7-2 and J usage is TRBJ1-4; possibly TRBD1 for D (5 bases). The V gene lost 0 bases and the J gene lost 8 bases, with 7 bases spanning the gap. Germline values: CDR1 SGHTA, CDR2 FQGNSA. The CDR3 loop spans 13 amino acids. DNA for the CDR3: TGTGCCAGCAGCTTAGCCCGGGGGGAAAAACTGTTTTTT. Its protein product is CASSLARGEKLFF.

The chain employs TRBV5-5 and TRBJ1-1; possible D gene TRBD1, 6 bases. Germline lookup yields CDR1 SGHKS and CDR2 YYEKEE (reference sequence). The V end was cut by 4 bases, the J end by 1 base, with 14 bases between. The CDR3 covers 15 residues. CDR3 nucleotide sequence: TGTGCCAGCAGCCATACCGGGACACCGAACACTGAAGCTTTCTTT. Translating it yields CASSHTGTPNTEAFF.

This chain links TRBV5-6 with TRBJ1-5; D uncertain. V lost 4 bases to trimming and J lost 5 bases, with 7 bases between them. Germline CDR1 reads SGHDT; CDR2 reads YYEEEE. The CDR3 consists of 12 residues. The CDR3 sequence: CASSRQDQPQHF. Written as DNA, the CDR3 is TGTGCCAGCAGCCGCCAGGATCAGCCCCAGCATTTT.

The sample holds one count of this clone. The chain uses TRBV28 and TRBJ2-5; 7 bases are a match to TRBD2. Germline V lookup: CDR1 MDHEN, CDR2 SYDVKM. The CDR3 loop spans 16 amino acids. The V and J ends lost 5 bases and 4 bases, in that order; junction bases with no gene match: 13. The DNA of the CDR3 is TGTGCCAGCAGTGACCCTCGGGGGAGGGGAGGAGAGACCCAGTACTTC. As protein: CASSDPRGRGGETQYF.

The V and J genes are TRBV5-1 and TRBJ1-1; D is possibly TRBD1 (6 bases). V lost 2 bases to trimming and J lost 3 bases, with 14 bases between them. The germline CDR1 and CDR2 sequences are SGHRS and YFSETQ. This CDR3 spans 15 amino acids. CDR3: CASSLGQGWDTEAFF. The CDR3, as DNA: TGCGCCAGCAGCTTAGGTCAGGGGTGGGACACTGAAGCTTTCTTT.

The V gene is TRBV20-1, the J gene TRBJ1-1, with D uncertain. CDR3 length equals 11 residues. The germline CDR1 and CDR2 sequences are DFQATT and SNEGSKA (reference sequence). Trimming left V 6 bases short and J 2 bases short, with 7 bases between. The CDR3 protein is CSADKNTEAFF. CDR3 DNA sequence: TGCAGTGCAGACAAAAACACTGAAGCTTTCTTT.

This clone has a single count. V is TRBV5-1 and J is TRBJ1-1, with TRBD1 matching 12 bases. The CDR3 runs 19 residues. J gave up 8 bases and V 4 bases, and 21 bases lay outside the gene matches. Germline-derived CDR1 and CDR2 are SGHRS and YFSETQ. The CDR3 spells CASSVGTGGAFEGAAEAFF. The DNA for the CDR3 is TGCGCCAGCAGCGTCGGGACAGGGGGCGCTTTTGAAGGTGCTGCCGAAGCTTTCTTT.

V gene TRBV6-5 combines with J gene TRBJ2-7; TRBD2 agrees at 9 bases. Losses at the gene ends were 7 bases for V and 5 bases for J; bases not matched to a gene: 9. From germline, CDR1 is MNHEY and CDR2 SVGAGI. This CDR3 has 14 residues. DNA of the CDR3: TGTGCCAGCACCTCTAGCGGGACACTCCACGAGCAGTACTTC. This sequence encodes CASTSSGTLHEQYF.